These 18 T cell receptor beta chains share one sample of origin, sequenced in a study of response to subunit inactivated influenza vaccine (dated 2018 in TCRdb). Read against the paper, the sample's time point label means: 45 to 50 days after influenza vaccine administration. Libraries were made using RT-PCR. This sample was sequenced with an Illumina HiSeq 2500. The raw public reads went through TCRdb reprocessing: fastp at Q25, MiXCR clone calling, in-frame beta chains kept. A single entry per CDR3 protein holds the most common genes and DNA from its merged rows. The sample table records 430,000 or so distinct CDR3 sequences; roughly 11% of these occur just once. Together, the top ten hold roughly 12% of the sample. Sequenced here: PBMCs from blood, sampled about 40 days after vaccination. The receptor source for this set is a man in his fifties or sixties who received an inactivated influenza vaccine. Donor details come from another sample of the same person, matched by shared clones.

This clonotype was seen more than once but under ten times. CDR3 in amino acids: CASSRSQRGFSYNEQFF. The CDR3 DNA follows: TGTGCCAGCAGCCGATCCCAGCGGGGGTTCTCCTACAATGAGCAGTTCTTC. The rearrangement links TRBV4-2 to TRBJ2-1; 8 positions agree with TRBD2. V trimming: 4 bases; J trimming: 0 bases; junction bases outside the gene matches: 8. The CDR3 covers 17 residues. Germline V CDR1 and CDR2: LGHNA, YNFKEQ.

This clonotype was seen more than once but under ten times. V usage is TRBV20-1 and J usage is TRBJ2-1, with 9 bases lining up with TRBD2. The V gene's germline CDR1 is DFQATT and CDR2 SNEGSKA (reference sequence). CDR3 size: 18 residues. Unmatched junction bases numbered 12, after V lost 0 bases and J lost 3 bases. The CDR3 DNA reads TGCAGTGCTAGAGATTGGGGGGGGGCTAGCGGGAACTACAATGAGCAGTTCTTC. Its translation is CSARDWGGASGNYNEQFF.

In its sample, this clonotype was seen many times. V is TRBV5-1 and J is TRBJ2-1; TRBD2 matches at 11 bases. The CDR3 contains 15 residues. Losses at the gene ends were 0 bases for V and 7 bases for J; bases not matched to a gene: 3. From germline, CDR1 is SGHRS and CDR2 YFSETQ. CDR3 nucleotide sequence: TGCGCCAGCAGCTTGGTGACTAGCGGGACGAATGAGCAGTTCTTC. Its protein is CASSLVTSGTNEQFF. Looking up the rest from reference TRBV5-1 and TRBJ2-1 gives the full variable domain: KAGVTQTPRYLIKTRGQQVTLSCSPISGHRSVSWYQQTPGQGLQFLFEYFSETQRNKGNFPGRFSGRQFSNSRSEMNVSTLELGDSALYLCASSLVTSGTNEQFFGPGTRLTVL.

This clonotype was detected a few times. The V gene is TRBV4-2, the J gene TRBJ2-7, with TRBD2 matching 8 bases. V gave up 4 bases and J gave up 1 base; unmatched junction bases: 6. This CDR3 comprises 15 residues. Germline V gene lookup returns CDR1 LGHNA and CDR2 YNFKEQ. The CDR3 region has the DNA TGTGCCAGCAGCCTAGAGGGCGGGAGGTCCTACGAGCAGTACTTC. Encoded protein: CASSLEGGRSYEQYF.

In its sample, this clonotype was seen a few times. The CDR3 loop reads CASSHQTSSDEQYF. CDR3 nucleotides: TGCGCCAGCAGCCACCAGACTAGTTCCGACGAGCAGTACTTC. The rearrangement uses TRBV5-1 and TRBJ2-7; possibly TRBD2 for D (6 bases). Germline CDR1 and CDR2: SGHRS and YFSETQ. V lost 4 bases and J 5 bases, leaving 16 bases between the germline ends. This CDR3 has 14 amino acids. The whole variable domain, remainder taken from reference TRBV5-1 and TRBJ2-7, is KAGVTQTPRYLIKTRGQQVTLSCSPISGHRSVSWYQQTPGQGLQFLFEYFSETQRNKGNFPGRFSGRQFSNSRSEMNVSTLELGDSALYLCASSHQTSSDEQYFGPGTRLTVT.

This chain links TRBV7-8 with TRBJ2-7; D gene unclear. The CDR3 loop spans 13 amino acids. Germline values: CDR1 SGHVS, CDR2 FQNEAQ. V lost 1 base, J lost 6 bases, and 10 bases lay in between. CDR3 in DNA: TGTGCCAGCAGCTTAGAGGTTCTCGTCGAGCAGTACTTC. This gives the protein CASSLEVLVEQYF.

V usage is TRBV11-2 and J usage is TRBJ2-1; 9 bases map to TRBD1. The junction had 8 bases not matched to a gene; V was cut back by 5 bases and J by 12 bases. The germline V gene has CDR1 SGHAT and CDR2 FQNNGV. The CDR3 covers 13 residues. CDR3 in DNA: TGTGCCAGCAGCCCCACACAGGGGGCGAGGCAGTTCTTC. Residues: CASSPTQGARQFF.

The chain couples TRBV9 to TRBJ2-3; possible D gene TRBD2, 5 bases. The CDR3 extends over 15 amino acids. Per the germline V gene, CDR1 is SGDLS and CDR2 is YYNGEE. The V gene lost 3 bases and the J gene lost 2 bases, with 13 bases spanning the gap. CDR3 loop: CASSAGLYYTDTQYF. The CDR3 DNA reads TGTGCCAGCAGCGCAGGACTCTACTACACAGATACGCAGTATTTT.

The CDR3 DNA reads TGTGCCAGCAGTGAAACGGGGAGGGCGCGGACCCAGTACTTC. It yields the protein CASSETGRARTQYF. The V and J genes are TRBV6-1 and TRBJ2-5; the match to TRBD2 covers 7 bases. Losses at the gene ends were 2 bases for V and 7 bases for J; bases not matched to a gene: 7. The CDR3 is made up of 14 amino acids. Germline CDR1 and CDR2: MNHNS and SASEGT.

This chain connects TRBV7-8 to TRBJ2-1; 8 bases are a match to TRBD1. Germline V gene data show CDR1 as SGHVS and CDR2 as FQNEAQ. V lost 6 bases, J lost 4 bases, and 8 bases stayed unmatched. The CDR3 runs 15 residues. The DNA for the CDR3 is TGTGCCAGCAGATCGACAGGGGTGGTTTACAATGAGCAGTTCTTC. Its protein is CASRSTGVVYNEQFF.

This clonotype was counted only a few times. J is TRBJ2-3 and V is TRBV24-1, with D possibly matching TRBD1 (6 bases). The germline gives CDR1 KGHDR, CDR2 SFDVKD. Between the trimmed V and J ends, which lost 1 base and 2 bases, there was a span of 12 bases. The CDR3 has 16 residues. The DNA of the CDR3 is TGTGCCACCAGTGATTTACGGGACATTTACACAGATACGCAGTATTTT. Translating gives CATSDLRDIYTDTQYF.

CDR3 sequence (DNA): TGCAGTGCTAGAGACCCCAGTCGGGGGATCCACGAGCAGTACTTC. Translated: CSARDPSRGIHEQYF. The chain combines TRBV20-1 with TRBJ2-7, with a tentative D call TRBD2 (6 bases). CDR1 DFQATT and CDR2 SNEGSKA come from the germline V gene (reference sequence). Trimming pared 0 bases from V and 5 bases from J, leaving 17 bases between. The CDR3 totals 15 residues.

This chain links TRBV6-2 or TRBV6-3 with TRBJ2-7; weak D call: TRBD2 (5 bases). The V gene's germline CDR1 is MNHEY and CDR2 SVGEGT. Trimming left V 7 bases short and J 3 bases short, with 16 bases between. This CDR3 is 14 amino acids long. The CDR3 coding sequence is TGTGCCAGCAAAATGACGCCGGGAAGCTACGAGCAGTACTTC. Amino acid sequence: CASKMTPGSYEQYF.

This clonotype appeared a few times. The chain carries TRBV10-3 and TRBJ1-6; TRBD1 might be the D (6 bases). V was trimmed by 2 bases and J by 7 bases, leaving 9 bases between them. This CDR3 is built from 14 residues. Germline V gives CDR1 ENHRY, CDR2 SYGVKD. CDR3 amino acids: CAISEDRRNSPLHF. The CDR3 DNA reads TGTGCCATCAGTGAGGACAGGAGGAATTCACCCCTCCACTTT.

This clonotype came up a few times. The V call is TRBV7-9, the J call TRBJ1-1; no reliable D call. CDR1 is SEHNR, CDR2 FQNEAQ, per germline (reference sequence). Trimming removed 1 base at V and 1 base at J, with 16 bases between. The CDR3 has 17 amino acids. The CDR3 nucleotides are TGTGCCAGCAGCTTAGGGTATGGAGGGCACTCGAACACTGAAGCTTTCTTT. Encoded protein: CASSLGYGGHSNTEAFF.

This CDR3 reads CASSVEGRPYNEQFF. The CDR3 bases are TGTGCCAGCAGCGTAGAAGGGCGTCCGTACAATGAGCAGTTCTTC. The rearrangement uses TRBV9 and TRBJ2-1; D gene uncertain. The V end was cut by 0 bases, the J end by 4 bases, with 11 bases between. CDR1 and CDR2 from the germline V gene are SGDLS and YYNGEE. The CDR3 length is 15 residues.

The genes are TRBV7-3 and TRBJ2-1; D is perhaps TRBD2 (6 bases). V shed 1 base and J shed 8 bases, with 15 bases lying between them. This CDR3 is 15 amino acids long. Germline lookup yields CDR1 SGHTA and CDR2 FQGTGA. CDR3 protein: CASSLMGASADEQFF. The CDR3 DNA is TGTGCCAGCAGCTTAATGGGCGCTAGCGCGGATGAGCAGTTCTTC.

In this sample, this clonotype turned up a few times. The V gene is TRBV7-8, the J gene TRBJ1-1, with D perhaps TRBD1 (5 bases). CDR3 length: 15 residues. V was cut by 5 bases and J by 1 base, with 14 bases left in between. Germline CDR1 is SGHVS and CDR2 is FQNEAQ. The CDR3 loop reads CASSKSTTENTEAFF. The CDR3 DNA sequence: TGTGCCAGCAGCAAGAGCACGACAGAGAACACTGAAGCTTTCTTT.